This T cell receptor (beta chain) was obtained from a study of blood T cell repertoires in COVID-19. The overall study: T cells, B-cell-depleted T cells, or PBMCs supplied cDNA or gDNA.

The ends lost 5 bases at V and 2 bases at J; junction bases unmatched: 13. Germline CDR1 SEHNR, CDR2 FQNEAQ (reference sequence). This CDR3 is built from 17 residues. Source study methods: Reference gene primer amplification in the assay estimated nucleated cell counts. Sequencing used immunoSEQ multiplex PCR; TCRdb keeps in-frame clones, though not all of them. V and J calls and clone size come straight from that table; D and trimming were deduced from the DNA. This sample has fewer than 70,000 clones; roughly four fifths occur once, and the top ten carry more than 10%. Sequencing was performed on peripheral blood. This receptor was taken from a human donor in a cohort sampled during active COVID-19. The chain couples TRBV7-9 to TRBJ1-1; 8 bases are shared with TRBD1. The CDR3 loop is CASSLWQGARENTEAFF. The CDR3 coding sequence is TGTGCCAGCAGCCTATGGCAGGGGGCTAGAGAAAACACTGAAGCTTTCTTT.